The 10 T cell receptor beta chains given below trace back to one sample, sequenced in a study of T cell repertoires in cytomegalovirus infection. TCRdb itself ran the reads through MiXCR, one entry per CDR3 protein. The table includes more than 150,000 distinct CDR3 sequences, roughly 19% detected once. Sample: PBMCs. All receptors come from a human donor in good health (CMV status not recorded). Some clones in this sample may be carry-over from other donors' samples.

This clonotype was counted only a few times. The CDR3, as DNA: TGTGCCAGTAGTCCAATGACAGGGTACGGCTATGGCTACACCTTC. It codes for CASSPMTGYGYGYTF. The gene calls are TRBV19 and TRBJ1-2, with 7 bases identical to TRBD1. This CDR3 contains 15 residues. CDR1 LNHDA and CDR2 SQIVND come from the germline V gene (reference sequence). V was pared by 5 bases and J by 4 bases, with 10 bases of the junction left unmatched. Looking up the rest from reference TRBV19 and TRBJ1-2 gives the full variable domain: DGGITQSPKYLFRKEGQNVTLSCEQNLNHDAMYWYRQDPGQGLRLIYYSQIVNDFQKGDIAEGYSVSREKKESFPLTVTSAQKNPTAFYLCASSPMTGYGYGYTFGSGTRLTVV.

This clonotype was seen a handful of times. The chain has TRBV5-1 and TRBJ1-2; a possible D gene is TRBD1 (6 bases). CDR3 length: 16 residues. V shed 2 bases and J shed 6 bases, with 20 bases lying between them. Looked up from germline, CDR1 is SGHRS and CDR2 is YFSETQ. The CDR3 here is CASSLVTGTRDDGYTF. The CDR3 DNA follows: TGCGCCAGCAGCTTAGTAACCGGGACACGGGACGATGGCTACACCTTC.

The rearrangement uses TRBV7-6 and TRBJ1-2; no firm D call. Germline V gene lookup returns CDR1 SGHVS and CDR2 FNYEAQ. The V gene lost 5 bases and the J gene lost 8 bases, with 18 bases spanning the gap. CDR3 length equals 14 residues. The CDR3 loop reads CASSRELGGRGYTF. The DNA for the CDR3 is TGTGCCAGCAGCCGGGAGCTAGGTGGGAGAGGCTACACCTTC. Variable domain in full (rest from reference TRBV7-6 and TRBJ1-2): GAGVSQSPRYKVTKRGQDVALRCDPISGHVSLYWYRQALGQGPEFLTYFNYEAQQDKSGLPNDRFSAERPEGSISTLTIQRTEQRDSAMYRCASSRELGGRGYTFGSGTRLTVV.

This sequence joins TRBV10-3 and TRBJ2-1; 8 positions match TRBD2. CDR3 size: 15 residues. V lost 3 bases, J lost 4 bases, and 5 bases stayed unmatched. Looked up from germline, CDR1 is ENHRY and CDR2 is SYGVKD. CDR3 in amino acids: CAISEGGRPYNEQFF. The CDR3 region has the DNA TGTGCCATCAGTGAAGGCGGGAGGCCTTACAATGAGCAGTTCTTC.

The gene calls are TRBV12-3 or TRBV12-4 and TRBJ1-2; TRBD1 is a possible D gene (5 bases). The V end lost 3 bases, the J end lost 2 bases, and 13 bases lay between the germline ends. CDR3 length: 15 residues. The CDR3 region has the DNA TGTGCCAGCAGTTTGTTCGGGGGATCCAACTATGGCTACACCTTC. As protein: CASSLFGGSNYGYTF.

This clonotype was detected a few times. The J gene is TRBJ2-3, the V gene TRBV6-1, with 12 bases fitting TRBD1. Trimming cost V 4 bases and J 6 bases; bases outside gene matches: 8. The CDR3 spans 16 residues. Germline V lookup: CDR1 MNHNS, CDR2 SASEGT. Here the CDR3 DNA reads TGTGCCAGCAGTGCCTCCCGGGACAGGGGGCGGGATACGCAGTATTTT. Translation gives CASSASRDRGRDTQYF.

This chain links TRBV7-9 with TRBJ1-1, with D possibly being TRBD1 (6 bases). The CDR3 runs 13 residues. With 8 bases removed from V and 6 bases from J, the gap between germline ends came to 16 bases. CDR1 and CDR2 (germline): SEHNR, FQNEAQ (reference sequence). The CDR3 region is CASGVQGMAEAFF. The DNA of the CDR3 is TGTGCCAGCGGGGTACAGGGTATGGCTGAAGCTTTCTTT. Full variable domain (rest looked up from reference TRBV7-9 and TRBJ1-1): DTGVSQNPRHKITKRGQNVTFRCDPISEHNRLYWYRQTLGQGPEFLTYFQNEAQLEKSRLLSDRFSAERPKGSFSTLEIQRTEQGDSAMYLCASGVQGMAEAFFGQGTRLTVV.

This clonotype was observed at least ten times. The chain links TRBV5-1 to TRBJ2-1, with D perhaps matching TRBD1 or TRBD2 (5 bases each). There are 15 residues in the CDR3. V lost 4 bases and J 9 bases, leaving 20 bases between the germline ends. Germline-derived CDR1 and CDR2 are SGHRS and YFSETQ. This CDR3 is CASSPGTAGLGEQFF. CDR3 coding DNA: TGCGCCAGCAGCCCCGGGACGGCAGGACTCGGTGAGCAGTTCTTC. Filled out from reference TRBV5-1 and TRBJ2-1, the complete variable domain reads KAGVTQTPRYLIKTRGQQVTLSCSPISGHRSVSWYQQTPGQGLQFLFEYFSETQRNKGNFPGRFSGRQFSNSRSEMNVSTLELGDSALYLCASSPGTAGLGEQFFGPGTRLTVL.

The rearrangement links TRBV19 to TRBJ1-4; D not certain. Per germline, CDR1 LNHDA and CDR2 SQIVND (reference sequence). The CDR3 spans 14 residues. The ends were cut back, 3 bases at V and 0 bases at J, with 5 bases in the middle. DNA for the CDR3: TGTGCCAGTAGTATTCGTGCAACTAATGAAAAACTGTTTTTT. This translates into CASSIRATNEKLFF.

Remarks on this clonotype: This may be a read error: a much more frequent sequence differs by one nucleotide. V and J are TRBV7-2 and TRBJ2-7; unclear D gene. The CDR3 runs 15 residues. Looked up from germline, CDR1 is SGHTA and CDR2 is FQGNSA. The chain's CDR3 is CSSSLQPASVVEQYF. CDR3 coding DNA: TGTTCCAGCAGCTTACAGCCTGCCTCCGTGGTCGAGCAGTACTTC.